The 6 T cell receptor beta chains below come from one sample, sequenced in a study of identical twins. TCRdb re-derived calls from the 5' RACE reads in MiXCR, one entry per CDR3 protein. The table records about 720,000 distinct CDR3 sequences, 8.6% of them present only once. The same specimen was also included in a second study, on yellow fever vaccine responses in identical twins.

The sample consisted of PBMCs. The receptor set was obtained from a woman between 18 and 29 years old in good health.

The chain couples TRBV7-8 to TRBJ2-3; D is unclear. V dropped 5 bases and J dropped 4 bases, with 10 bases sitting between them. The CDR3 loop spans 13 amino acids. CDR1 SGHVS and CDR2 FQNEAQ come from the germline V gene. This CDR3 is CASSRIAPDTQYF. CDR3 coding DNA: TGTGCCAGCAGCCGTATCGCACCAGATACGCAGTATTTT. The complete variable domain, with remaining parts taken from reference TRBV7-8 and TRBJ2-3, reads GAGVSQSPRYKVAKRGQDVALRCDPISGHVSLFWYQQALGQGPEFLTYFQNEAQLDKSGLPSDRFFAERPEGSVSTLKIQRTQQEDSAVYLCASSRIAPDTQYFGPGTRLTVL.

The V gene is TRBV2, the J gene TRBJ2-1; TRBD1 agrees at 8 bases. Germline V CDR1 and CDR2: SNHLY, FYNNEI. V was pared by 4 bases and J by 1 base, with 6 bases of the junction left unmatched. The CDR3 covers 16 residues. This CDR3 is CASSGGQGVSYNEQFF. The CDR3, as DNA: TGTGCCAGCAGTGGAGGACAGGGAGTTTCCTACAATGAGCAGTTCTTC.

The chain carries TRBV11-2 and TRBJ2-4; 7 bases match TRBD2. The V gene's germline CDR1 is SGHAT and CDR2 FQNNGV. V lost 5 bases, J lost 0 bases, and 13 bases stayed unmatched. The CDR3 is 18 residues long. CDR3 DNA sequence: TGTGCCAGCAGCCCCCTCTCGGGACTAAACCCAGCCAAAAACATTCAGTACTTC. Translating gives CASSPLSGLNPAKNIQYF.

This clonotype was seen a handful of times. The chain joins TRBV11-2 to TRBJ2-3; 11 bases fit TRBD2. V lost 5 bases and J lost 2; bases outside the gene matches: 18. The length of the CDR3 is 20 residues. Germline V lookup: CDR1 SGHAT, CDR2 FQNNGV. The CDR3 DNA reads as TGTGCCAGCAGCAGCACGAGGGTTAGCGGGAGGGCCGCGGACACAGATACGCAGTATTTT. It encodes CASSSTRVSGRAADTDTQYF.

This clonotype was seen ten or more times. The chain employs TRBV7-9 and TRBJ2-7; D may be TRBD2 (7 bases). The CDR3 length is 15 residues. V was clipped by 1 base and J by 2 bases, with 12 bases between them. Looked up from germline, CDR1 is SEHNR and CDR2 is FQNEAQ (reference sequence). The CDR3 coding sequence is TGTGCCAGCAGCTTAGGCGGGGGCAGGGCCTACGAGCAGTACTTC. This translates into CASSLGGGRAYEQYF.

The gene calls are TRBV27 and TRBJ2-7; D might be TRBD1 (6 bases). Germline V gene data show CDR1 as MNHEY and CDR2 as SMNVEV (reference sequence). The CDR3 is 15 amino acids. Deletions cut 5 bases from V and 0 bases from J, with 14 bases between. The CDR3, as DNA: TGTGCCAGCAGTCTCCGCGCGACAGGCTCCTACGAGCAGTACTTC. As protein: CASSLRATGSYEQYF.